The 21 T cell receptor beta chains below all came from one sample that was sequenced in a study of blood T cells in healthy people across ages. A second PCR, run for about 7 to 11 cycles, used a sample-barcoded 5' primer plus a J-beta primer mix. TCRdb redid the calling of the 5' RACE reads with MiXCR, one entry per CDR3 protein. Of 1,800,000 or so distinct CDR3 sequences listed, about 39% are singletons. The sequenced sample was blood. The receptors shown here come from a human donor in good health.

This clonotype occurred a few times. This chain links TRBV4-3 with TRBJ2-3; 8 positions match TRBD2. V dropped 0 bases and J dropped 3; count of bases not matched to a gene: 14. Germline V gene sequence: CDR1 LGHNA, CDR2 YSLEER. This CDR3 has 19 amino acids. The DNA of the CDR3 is TGCGCCAGCAGCCAAGATCTGTTCGCGGGGGGCCGGGATACAGATACGCAGTATTTT. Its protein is CASSQDLFAGGRDTDTQYF.

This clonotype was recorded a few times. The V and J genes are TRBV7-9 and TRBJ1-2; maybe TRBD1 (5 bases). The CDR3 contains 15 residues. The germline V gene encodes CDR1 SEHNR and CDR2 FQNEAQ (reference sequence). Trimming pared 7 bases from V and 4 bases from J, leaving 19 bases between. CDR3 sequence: CASTQNPYRTYGYTF. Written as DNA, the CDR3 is TGTGCCAGCACCCAAAACCCTTACAGGACCTATGGCTACACCTTC.

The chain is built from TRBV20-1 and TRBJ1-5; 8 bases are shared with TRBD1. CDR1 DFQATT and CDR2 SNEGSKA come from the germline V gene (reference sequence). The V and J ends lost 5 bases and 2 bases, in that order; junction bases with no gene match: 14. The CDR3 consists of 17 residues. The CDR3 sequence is CSAPGTGHQIGNQPQHF. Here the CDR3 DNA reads TGCAGTGCTCCCGGGACAGGCCATCAAATCGGCAATCAGCCCCAGCATTTT.

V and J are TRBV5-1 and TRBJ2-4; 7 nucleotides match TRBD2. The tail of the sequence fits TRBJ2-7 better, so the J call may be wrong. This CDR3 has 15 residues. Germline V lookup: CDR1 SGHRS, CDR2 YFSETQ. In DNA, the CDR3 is TGCGCCAGCGGGAAAGCGGGGCAGGGACTCGACGAGCAGTACTTC. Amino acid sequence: CASGKAGQGLDEQYF.

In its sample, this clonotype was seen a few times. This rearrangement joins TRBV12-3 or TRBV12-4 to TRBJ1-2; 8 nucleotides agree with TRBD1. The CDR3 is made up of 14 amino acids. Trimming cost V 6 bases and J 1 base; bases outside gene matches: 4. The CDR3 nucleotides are TGTGCCAGCAGACAGGGGGTGCTTAACTATGGCTACACCTTC. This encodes CASRQGVLNYGYTF.

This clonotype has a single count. The CDR3 DNA follows: TGTGCCAGCAGCCATCTAGCGGGGGAGGGAGATACGCAGTATTTT. Amino acid sequence: CASSHLAGEGDTQYF. The gene calls are TRBV3-1 and TRBJ2-3; 10 positions agree with TRBD2. The CDR3 runs to 15 residues. Trimming removed 3 bases from V and 5 bases from J; junction bases left unmatched: 5. Germline CDR1 is LGHDT and CDR2 is YNNKEL (reference sequence).

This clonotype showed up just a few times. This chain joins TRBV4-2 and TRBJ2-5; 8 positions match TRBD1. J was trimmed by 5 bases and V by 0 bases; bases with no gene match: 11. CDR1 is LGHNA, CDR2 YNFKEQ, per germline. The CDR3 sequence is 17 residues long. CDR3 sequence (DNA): TGTGCCAGCAGCCAAGACCCGAACACAGACAGGGGTGAGACCCAGTACTTC. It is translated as CASSQDPNTDRGETQYF.

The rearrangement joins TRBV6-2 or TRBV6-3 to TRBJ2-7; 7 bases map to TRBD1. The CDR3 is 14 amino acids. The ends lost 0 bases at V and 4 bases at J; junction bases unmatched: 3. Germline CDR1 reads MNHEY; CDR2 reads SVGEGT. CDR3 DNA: TGTGCCAGCAGTTACTCCGGGACAGATTACGAGCAGTACTTC. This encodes CASSYSGTDYEQYF.

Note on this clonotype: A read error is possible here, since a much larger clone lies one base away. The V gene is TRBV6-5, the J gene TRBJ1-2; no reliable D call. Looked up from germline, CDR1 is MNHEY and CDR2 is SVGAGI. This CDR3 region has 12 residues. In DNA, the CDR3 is TGTGCCAGCAGTAACCGGGCCTATGGCAACACCTTC. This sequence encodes CASSNRAYGNTF.

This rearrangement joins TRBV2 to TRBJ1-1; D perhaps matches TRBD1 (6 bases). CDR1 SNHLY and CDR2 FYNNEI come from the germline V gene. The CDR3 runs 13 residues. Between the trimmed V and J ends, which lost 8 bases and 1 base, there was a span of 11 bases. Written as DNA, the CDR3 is TGTGCCAGCCGGGGGCTTGAGAACACTGAAGCTTTCTTT. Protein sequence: CASRGLENTEAFF.

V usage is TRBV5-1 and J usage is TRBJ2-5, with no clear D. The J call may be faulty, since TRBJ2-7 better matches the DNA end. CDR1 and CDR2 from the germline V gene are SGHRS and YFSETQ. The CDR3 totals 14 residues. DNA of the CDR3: TGCGCCAGCAGCTGGGAATCACAGCTTTACGAGCAGTACTTC. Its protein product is CASSWESQLYEQYF.

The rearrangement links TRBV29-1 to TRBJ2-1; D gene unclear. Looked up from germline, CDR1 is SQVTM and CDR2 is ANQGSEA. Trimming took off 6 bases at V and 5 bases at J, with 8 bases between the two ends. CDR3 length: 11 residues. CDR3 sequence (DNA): TGCAGCGTCCCCGCGAACAATGAGCAGTTCTTC. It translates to CSVPANNEQFF.

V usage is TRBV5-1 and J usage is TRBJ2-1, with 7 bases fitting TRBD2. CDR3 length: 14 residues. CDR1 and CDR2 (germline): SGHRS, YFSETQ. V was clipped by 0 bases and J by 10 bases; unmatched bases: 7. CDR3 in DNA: TGCGCCAGCAGCTTGGAACTAGCGCTTTCGGAGCAGTTCTTC. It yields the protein CASSLELALSEQFF.

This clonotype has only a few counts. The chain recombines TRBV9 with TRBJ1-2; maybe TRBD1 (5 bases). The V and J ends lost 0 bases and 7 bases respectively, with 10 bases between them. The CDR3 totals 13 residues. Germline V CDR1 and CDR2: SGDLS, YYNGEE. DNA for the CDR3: TGTGCCAGCAGCGTAGATCGGAGGGGTGGCTACACCTTC. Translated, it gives CASSVDRRGGYTF.

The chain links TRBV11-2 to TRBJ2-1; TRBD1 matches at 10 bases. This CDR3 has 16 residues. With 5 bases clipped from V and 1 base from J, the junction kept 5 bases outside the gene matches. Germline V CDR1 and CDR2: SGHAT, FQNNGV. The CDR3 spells CASSHGTGDSYNEQFF. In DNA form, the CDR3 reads TGTGCCAGCAGCCACGGGACAGGGGATTCCTACAATGAGCAGTTCTTC.

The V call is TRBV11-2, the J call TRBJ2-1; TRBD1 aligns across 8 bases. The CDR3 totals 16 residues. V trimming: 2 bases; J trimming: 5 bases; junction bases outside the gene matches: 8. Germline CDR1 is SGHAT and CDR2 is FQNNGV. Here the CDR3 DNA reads TGTGCCAGCAGCTTACAATACAGGGGGTCACACAATGAGCAGTTCTTC. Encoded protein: CASSLQYRGSHNEQFF.

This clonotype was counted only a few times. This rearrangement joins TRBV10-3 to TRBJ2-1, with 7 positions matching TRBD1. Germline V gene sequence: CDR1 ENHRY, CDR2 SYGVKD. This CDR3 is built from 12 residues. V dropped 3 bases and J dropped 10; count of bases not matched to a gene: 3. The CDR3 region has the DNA TGTGCCATCAGTGAACAGGGGTACGAGCAGTTCTTC. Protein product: CAISEQGYEQFF.

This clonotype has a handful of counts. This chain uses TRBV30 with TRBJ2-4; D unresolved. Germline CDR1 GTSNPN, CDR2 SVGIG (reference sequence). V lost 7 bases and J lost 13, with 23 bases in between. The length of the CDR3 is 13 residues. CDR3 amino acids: CAFGPSHYNEQYF. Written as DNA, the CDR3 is TGTGCCTTCGGGCCTTCGCACTACAATGAGCAGTACTTC.

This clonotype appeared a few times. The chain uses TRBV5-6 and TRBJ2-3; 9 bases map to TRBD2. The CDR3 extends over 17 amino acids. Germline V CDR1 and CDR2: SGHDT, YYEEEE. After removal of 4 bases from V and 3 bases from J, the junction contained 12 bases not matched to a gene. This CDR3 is CASSHPAGSGGTDTQYF. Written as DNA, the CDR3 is TGTGCCAGCAGCCACCCAGCGGGTAGCGGGGGTACAGATACGCAGTATTTT.

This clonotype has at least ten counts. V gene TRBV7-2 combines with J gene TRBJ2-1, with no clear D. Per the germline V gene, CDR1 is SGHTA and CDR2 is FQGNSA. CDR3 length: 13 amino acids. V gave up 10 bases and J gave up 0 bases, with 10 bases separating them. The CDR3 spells CATQTSSYNEQFF. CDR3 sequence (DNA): TGTGCCACCCAAACAAGCTCCTACAATGAGCAGTTCTTC. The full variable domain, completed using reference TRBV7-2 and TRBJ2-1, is GAGVSQSPSNKVTEKGKDVELRCDPISGHTALYWYRQSLGQGLEFLIYFQGNSAPDKSGLPSDRFSAERTGGSVSTLTIQRTQQEDSAVYLCATQTSSYNEQFFGPGTRLTVL.

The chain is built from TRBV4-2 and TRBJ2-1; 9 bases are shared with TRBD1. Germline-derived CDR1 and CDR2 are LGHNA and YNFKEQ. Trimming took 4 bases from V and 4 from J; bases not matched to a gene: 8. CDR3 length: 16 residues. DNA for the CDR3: TGTGCCAGCAGCCGTGACCGGGACAGGGCGTACAATGAGCAGTTCTTC. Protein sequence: CASSRDRDRAYNEQFF.